The T cell receptor beta chain described here comes from a study of OX40 agonist ivuxolimab in advanced cancers. The overall study: The dose-escalation cohort had hepatocellular carcinoma, melanoma, renal cell or head and neck cancer.

The table came from immunoSEQ multiplex PCR; TCRdb's copy has only in-frame clones and leaves some out. The table has about 68,000 clones, about 82% seen once. Patients were ruled out by autoimmune disease history or systemic immunosuppression. This receptor was identified in an adult with an advanced solid tumor such as melanoma, head and neck, liver or kidney cancer. Source: CD4+ or CD8+ T cells sorted from blood, taken in a trial of the OX40 agonist ivuxolimab.

CDR3 DNA: TGCGCCAGCAGTGAGTCGACTCTACCGGCGGGCGCTTTCTTT. Translated: CASSESTLPAGAFF. This chain links TRBV10-1 with TRBJ1-1; no clear D gene. The V end lost 0 bases, the J end lost 11 bases, and 16 bases lay between the germline ends. The CDR3 is made up of 14 amino acids. Germline CDR1 reads WNHNN; CDR2 reads SYGVQD (reference sequence).